This TCR beta chain was documented in a study of PD-L1 blockade in urothelial cancer. Time point denoted: peripheral blood 6 weeks after treatment start. Each PCR contained spiked-in synthetic TCR analog templates. Profiling relied on immunoSEQ multiplex PCR, and the TCRdb table lists in-frame clones only, not all of them. This table holds around 38,000 clones, approximately 86% found once. Trimming at V came to 2 bases and at J to 2 bases, leaving 6 bases not matched to a gene. The CDR3 has 16 amino acids. Germline V gene lookup returns CDR1 SGHKS and CDR2 YYEKEE (reference sequence). The sample here was PBMCs, taken around atezolizumab (anti-PD-L1) treatment. The sequence came from a man aged 55 to 70 with urothelial cancer. The V and J genes are TRBV5-5 and TRBJ2-1; 8 bases agree with TRBD1. The CDR3 sequence: CASSLSLQGAYNEQFF. For the CDR3, the DNA is TGTGCCAGCAGCTTATCGTTACAGGGGGCCTACAATGAGCAGTTCTTC. Full variable domain (rest looked up from reference TRBV5-5 and TRBJ2-1): DAGVTQSPTHLIKTRGQQVTLRCSPISGHKSVSWYQQVLGQGPQFIFQYYEKEERGRGNFPDRFSARQFPNYSSELNVNALLLGDSALYLCASSLSLQGAYNEQFFGPGTRLTVL.